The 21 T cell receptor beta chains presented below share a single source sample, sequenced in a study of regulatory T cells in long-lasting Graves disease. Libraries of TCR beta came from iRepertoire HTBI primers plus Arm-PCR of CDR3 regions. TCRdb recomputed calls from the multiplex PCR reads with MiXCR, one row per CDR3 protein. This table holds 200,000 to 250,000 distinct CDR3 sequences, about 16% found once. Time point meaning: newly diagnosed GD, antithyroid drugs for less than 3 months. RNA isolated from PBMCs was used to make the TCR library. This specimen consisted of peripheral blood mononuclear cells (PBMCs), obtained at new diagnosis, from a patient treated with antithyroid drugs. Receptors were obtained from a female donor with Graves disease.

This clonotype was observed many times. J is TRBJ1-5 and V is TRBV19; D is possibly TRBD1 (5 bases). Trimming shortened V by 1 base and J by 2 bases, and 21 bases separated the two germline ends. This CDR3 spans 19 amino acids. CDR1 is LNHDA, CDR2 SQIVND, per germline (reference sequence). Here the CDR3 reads CASSIGRFETGDGNQPQHF. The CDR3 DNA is TGTGCCAGTAGTATAGGCCGTTTCGAGACCGGGGACGGCAATCAGCCCCAGCATTTT.

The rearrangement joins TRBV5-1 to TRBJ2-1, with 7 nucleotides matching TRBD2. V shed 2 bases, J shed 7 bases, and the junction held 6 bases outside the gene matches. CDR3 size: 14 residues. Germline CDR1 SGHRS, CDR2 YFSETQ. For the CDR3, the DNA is TGCGCCAGCAGCTTTGCGGGAGTGGGGAATGAGCAGTTCTTC. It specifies CASSFAGVGNEQFF.

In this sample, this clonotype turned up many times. DNA of the CDR3: TGTGCCAGCAGTTTTACTAGCTCCTACGAGCAGTACTTC. Encoded protein: CASSFTSSYEQYF. The gene calls are TRBV28 and TRBJ2-7; D is possibly TRBD2 (5 bases). CDR3 length: 13 amino acids. Per the germline V gene, CDR1 is MDHEN and CDR2 is SYDVKM. V was pared by 3 bases and J by 0 bases, with 6 bases between.

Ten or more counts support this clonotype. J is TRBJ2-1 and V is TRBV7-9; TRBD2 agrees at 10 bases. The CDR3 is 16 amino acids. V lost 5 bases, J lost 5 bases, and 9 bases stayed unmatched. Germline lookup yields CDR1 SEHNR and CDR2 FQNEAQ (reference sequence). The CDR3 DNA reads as TGTGCCAGCAGCCCTGGGCGGACTAGCGGAAACAATGAGCAGTTCTTC. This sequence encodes CASSPGRTSGNNEQFF.

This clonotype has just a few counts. The CDR3 nucleotides are TGTGCCAGCAGCCTTCAGGACGGAGAGTACGAGCAGTACTTC. Its protein product is CASSLQDGEYEQYF. This chain connects TRBV3-1 to TRBJ2-7; D is ambiguous. Germline loops: CDR1 LGHDT, CDR2 YNNKEL (reference sequence). Trimming stripped 4 bases from V and 4 bases from J, with 14 bases between. This CDR3 has 14 residues.

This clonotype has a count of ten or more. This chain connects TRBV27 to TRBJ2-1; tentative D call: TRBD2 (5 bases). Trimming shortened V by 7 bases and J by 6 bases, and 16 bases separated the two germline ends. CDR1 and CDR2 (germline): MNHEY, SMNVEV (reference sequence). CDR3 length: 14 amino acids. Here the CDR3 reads CASTSYGVFNEQFF. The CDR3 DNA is TGTGCCAGCACCTCGTACGGGGTGTTCAATGAGCAGTTCTTC.

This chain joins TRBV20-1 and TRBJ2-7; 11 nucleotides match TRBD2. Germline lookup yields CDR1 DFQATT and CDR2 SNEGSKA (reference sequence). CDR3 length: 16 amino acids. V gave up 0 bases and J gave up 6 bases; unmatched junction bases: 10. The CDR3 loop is CSARDLAGGPWGEQYF. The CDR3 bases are TGCAGTGCTAGAGATTTAGCGGGAGGGCCCTGGGGCGAGCAGTACTTC.

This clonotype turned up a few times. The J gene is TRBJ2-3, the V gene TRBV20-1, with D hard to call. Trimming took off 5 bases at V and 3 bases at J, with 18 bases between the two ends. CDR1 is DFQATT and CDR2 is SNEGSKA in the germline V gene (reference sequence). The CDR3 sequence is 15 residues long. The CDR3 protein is CSAVVRFGRTDTQYF. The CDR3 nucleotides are TGCAGTGCTGTGGTTCGGTTTGGGCGGACAGATACGCAGTATTTT.

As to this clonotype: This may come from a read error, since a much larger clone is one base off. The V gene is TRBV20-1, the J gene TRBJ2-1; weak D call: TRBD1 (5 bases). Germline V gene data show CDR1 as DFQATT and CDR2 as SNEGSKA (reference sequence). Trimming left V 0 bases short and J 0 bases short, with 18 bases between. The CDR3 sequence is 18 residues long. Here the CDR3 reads CSARDQMMGLGSYNEQFF. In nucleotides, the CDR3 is TGCAGTGCTAGAGATCAAATGATGGGGCTTGGCTCCTACAATGAGCAGTTCTTC.

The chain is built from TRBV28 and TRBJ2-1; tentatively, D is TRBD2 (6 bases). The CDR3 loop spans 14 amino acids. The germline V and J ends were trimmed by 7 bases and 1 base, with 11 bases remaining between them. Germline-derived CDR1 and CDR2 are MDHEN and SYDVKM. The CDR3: CASKEGASYNEQFF. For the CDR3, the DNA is TGTGCCAGCAAGGAGGGAGCGTCCTACAATGAGCAGTTCTTC.

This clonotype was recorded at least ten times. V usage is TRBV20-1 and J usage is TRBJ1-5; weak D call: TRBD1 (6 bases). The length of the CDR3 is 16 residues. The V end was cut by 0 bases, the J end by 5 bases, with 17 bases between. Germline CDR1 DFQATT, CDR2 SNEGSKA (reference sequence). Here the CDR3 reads CSARDQWAGGDQPQHF. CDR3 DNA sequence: TGCAGTGCTAGAGATCAGTGGGCGGGGGGCGATCAGCCCCAGCATTTT.

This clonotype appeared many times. Here the CDR3 DNA reads TGTGCCAGCAGTAAGGGGGGGTGGAACACTGAAGCTTTCTTT. This encodes CASSKGGWNTEAFF. The J gene is TRBJ1-1, the V gene TRBV2, with a possible D match to TRBD1 (6 bases). Looked up from germline, CDR1 is SNHLY and CDR2 is FYNNEI. Trimming took off 5 bases at V and 1 base at J, with 11 bases between the two ends. The CDR3 is made up of 14 amino acids.

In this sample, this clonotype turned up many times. The CDR3 reads CASSESGGELFF. CDR3 DNA sequence: TGTGCCAGCAGTGAATCAGGGGGCGAACTGTTTTTT. This chain joins TRBV6-1 and TRBJ1-4; 8 bases match TRBD1. The CDR3 extends over 12 amino acids. The germline V gene encodes CDR1 MNHNS and CDR2 SASEGT. Germline trimming cut 2 bases from V and 12 bases from J; bases unmatched to any gene: 2.

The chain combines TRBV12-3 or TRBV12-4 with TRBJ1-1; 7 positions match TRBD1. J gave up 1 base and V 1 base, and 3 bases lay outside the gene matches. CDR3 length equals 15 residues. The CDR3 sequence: CASSLEGAQNTEAFF. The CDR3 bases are TGTGCCAGCAGTTTAGAGGGGGCTCAGAACACTGAAGCTTTCTTT.

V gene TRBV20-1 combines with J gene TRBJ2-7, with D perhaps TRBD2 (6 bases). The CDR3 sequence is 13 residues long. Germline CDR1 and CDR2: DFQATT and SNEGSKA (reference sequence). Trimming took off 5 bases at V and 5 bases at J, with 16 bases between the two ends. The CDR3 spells CSAGGLAFHEQYF. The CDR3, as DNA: TGCAGTGCTGGAGGGCTAGCGTTCCACGAGCAGTACTTC.

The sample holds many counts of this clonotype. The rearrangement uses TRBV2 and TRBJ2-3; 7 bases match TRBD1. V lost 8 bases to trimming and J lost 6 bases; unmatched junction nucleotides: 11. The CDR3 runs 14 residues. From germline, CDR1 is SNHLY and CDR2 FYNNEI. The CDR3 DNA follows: TGTGCCAGCTGCCCGACAGGGAACGAGGATACGCAGTATTTT. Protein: CASCPTGNEDTQYF. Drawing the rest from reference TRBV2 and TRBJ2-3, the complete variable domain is EPEVTQTPSHQVTQMGQEVILRCVPISNHLYFYWYRQILGQKVEFLVSFYNNEISEKSEIFDDQFSVERPDGSNFTLKIRSTKLEDSAMYFCASCPTGNEDTQYFGPGTRLTVL.

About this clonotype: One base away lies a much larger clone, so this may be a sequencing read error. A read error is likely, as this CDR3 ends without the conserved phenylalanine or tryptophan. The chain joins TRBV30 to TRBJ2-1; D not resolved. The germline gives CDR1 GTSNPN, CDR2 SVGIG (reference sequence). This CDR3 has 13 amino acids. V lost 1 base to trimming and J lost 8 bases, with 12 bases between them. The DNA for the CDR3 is TGTGCCTGGAGTGAAATAGTGGTGCATGAGCAGTTCATC. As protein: CAWSEIVVHEQFI.

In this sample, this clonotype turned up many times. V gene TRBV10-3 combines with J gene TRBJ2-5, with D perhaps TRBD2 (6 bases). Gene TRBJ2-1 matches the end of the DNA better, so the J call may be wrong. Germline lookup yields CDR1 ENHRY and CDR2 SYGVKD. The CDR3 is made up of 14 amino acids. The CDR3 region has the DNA TGTGCCATCACTCCGGGACTGGAGAACAATGAGCAGTTCTTC. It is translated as CAITPGLENNEQFF.

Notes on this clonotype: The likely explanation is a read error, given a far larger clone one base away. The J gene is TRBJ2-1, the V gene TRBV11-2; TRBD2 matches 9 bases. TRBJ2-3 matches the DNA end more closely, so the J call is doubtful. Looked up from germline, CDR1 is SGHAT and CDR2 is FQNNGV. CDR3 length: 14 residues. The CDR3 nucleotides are TGTGCCAGCAGCTTTAGCGGGAGTACAGATTCGCAGTATTTT. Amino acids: CASSFSGSTDSQYF.

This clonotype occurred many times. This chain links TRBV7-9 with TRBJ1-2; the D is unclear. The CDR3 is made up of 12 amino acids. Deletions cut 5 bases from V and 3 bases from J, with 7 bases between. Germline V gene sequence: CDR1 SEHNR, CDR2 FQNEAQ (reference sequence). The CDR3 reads CASSVTDYGYTF. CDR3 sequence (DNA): TGTGCCAGCAGCGTTACAGACTATGGCTACACCTTC.

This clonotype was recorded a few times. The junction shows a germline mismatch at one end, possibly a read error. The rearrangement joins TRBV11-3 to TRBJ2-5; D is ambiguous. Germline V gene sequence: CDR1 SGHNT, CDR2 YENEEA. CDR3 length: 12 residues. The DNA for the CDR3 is TGTACCAGCAGCCACCACGGGGAGACCCAGTACTTC. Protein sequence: CTSSHHGETQYF.